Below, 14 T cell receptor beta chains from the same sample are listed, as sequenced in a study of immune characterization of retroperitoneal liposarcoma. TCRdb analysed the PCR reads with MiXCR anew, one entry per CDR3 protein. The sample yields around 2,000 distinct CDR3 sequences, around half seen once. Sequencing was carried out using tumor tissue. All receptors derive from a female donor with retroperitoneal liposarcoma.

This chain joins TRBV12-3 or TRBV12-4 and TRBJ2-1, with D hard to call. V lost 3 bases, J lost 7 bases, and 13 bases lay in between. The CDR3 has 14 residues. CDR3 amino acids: CASSFGGSTNEQFF. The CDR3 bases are TGTGCCAGCAGTTTCGGCGGCTCAACGAATGAGCAGTTCTTC.

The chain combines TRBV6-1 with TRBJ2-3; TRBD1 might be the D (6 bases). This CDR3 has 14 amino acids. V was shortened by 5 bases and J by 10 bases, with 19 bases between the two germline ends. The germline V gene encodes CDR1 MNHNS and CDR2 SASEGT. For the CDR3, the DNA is TGTGCCAGCAGTTCCGAGTACAGGGCCCCCCCGCAGTATTTT. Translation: CASSSEYRAPPQYF.

The CDR3: CASSDRGSYEQYF. DNA of the CDR3: TGTGCCAGCAGTGACCGGGGATCCTACGAGCAGTACTTC. This rearrangement joins TRBV6-6 to TRBJ2-1; possibly TRBD2 for D (5 bases). The last part of the DNA fits TRBJ2-7 better; the J call may be wrong. The V gene's germline CDR1 is MNHNY and CDR2 SVGAGI (reference sequence). CDR3 length equals 13 residues.

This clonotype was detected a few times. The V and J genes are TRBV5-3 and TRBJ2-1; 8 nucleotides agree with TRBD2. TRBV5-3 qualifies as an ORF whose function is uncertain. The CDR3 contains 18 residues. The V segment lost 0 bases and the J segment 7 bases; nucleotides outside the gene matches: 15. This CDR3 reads CARSLVVHPRLANNEQFF. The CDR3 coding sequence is TGTGCCAGAAGCTTGGTCGTACACCCGAGACTAGCGAATAATGAGCAGTTCTTC.

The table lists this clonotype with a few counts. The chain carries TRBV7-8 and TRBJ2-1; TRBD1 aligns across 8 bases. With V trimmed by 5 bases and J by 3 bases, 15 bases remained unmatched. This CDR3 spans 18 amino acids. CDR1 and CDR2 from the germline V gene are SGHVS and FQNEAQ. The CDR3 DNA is TGTGCCAGCAGCCTACTTTCATCCAGGGGGCATTTCTACAATGAGCAGTTCTTC. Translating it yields CASSLLSSRGHFYNEQFF.

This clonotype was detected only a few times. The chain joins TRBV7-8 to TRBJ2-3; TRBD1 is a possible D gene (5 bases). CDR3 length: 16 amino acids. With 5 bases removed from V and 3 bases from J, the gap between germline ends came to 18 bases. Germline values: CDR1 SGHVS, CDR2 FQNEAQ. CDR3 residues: CASSGVAGLITDTQYF. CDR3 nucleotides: TGTGCCAGCAGCGGCGTCGCAGGGCTTATAACAGATACGCAGTATTTT.

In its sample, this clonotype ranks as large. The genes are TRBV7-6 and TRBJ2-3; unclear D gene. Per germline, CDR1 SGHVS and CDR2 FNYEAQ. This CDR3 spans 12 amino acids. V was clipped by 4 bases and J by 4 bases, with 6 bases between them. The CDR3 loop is CASSSRPDTQYF. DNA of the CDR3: TGTGCCAGCAGCTCACGGCCAGATACGCAGTATTTT.

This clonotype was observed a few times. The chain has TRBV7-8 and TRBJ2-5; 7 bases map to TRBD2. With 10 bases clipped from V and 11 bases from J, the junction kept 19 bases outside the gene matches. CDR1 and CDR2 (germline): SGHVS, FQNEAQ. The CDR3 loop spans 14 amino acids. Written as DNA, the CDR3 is TGTGCCATAGAGATAGCGGGTTTTAGGGATGAGCAGTACTTC. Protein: CAIEIAGFRDEQYF.

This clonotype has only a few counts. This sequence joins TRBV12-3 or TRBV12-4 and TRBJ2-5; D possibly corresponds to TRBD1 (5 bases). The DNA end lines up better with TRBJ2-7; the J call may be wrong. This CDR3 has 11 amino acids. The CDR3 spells CASSWGHEQYF. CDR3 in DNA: TGTGCCAGCAGTTGGGGCCACGAGCAGTACTTC.

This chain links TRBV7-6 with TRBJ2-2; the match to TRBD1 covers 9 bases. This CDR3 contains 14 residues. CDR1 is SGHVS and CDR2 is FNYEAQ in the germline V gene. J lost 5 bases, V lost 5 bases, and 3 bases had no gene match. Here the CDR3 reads CASSRGTGTGELFF. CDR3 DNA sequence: TGTGCCAGCAGCCGCGGGACAGGGACCGGGGAGCTGTTTTTT.

CDR3 loop: CASSDSFTGELFF. DNA of the CDR3: TGTGCCAGCAGTGACTCGTTTACCGGGGAGCTGTTTTTT. This chain connects TRBV6-4 to TRBJ2-2; D gene ambiguous. This CDR3 spans 13 amino acids. Germline V gene data show CDR1 as MRHNA and CDR2 as SNTAGT. Trimming removed 0 bases from V and 5 bases from J, with 4 bases in between.

CDR3 nucleotide sequence: TGTGCCAGCAAAAGCGGGGGGGCGGGGGTCTACAATGAGCAGTACTTC. It specifies CASKSGGAGVYNEQYF. This chain joins TRBV6-1 and TRBJ2-1; TRBD2 matches at 10 bases. The J call may be wrong; the DNA end is better matched by TRBJ2-7. Germline lookup yields CDR1 MNHNS and CDR2 SASEGT. The CDR3 sequence is 16 residues long.

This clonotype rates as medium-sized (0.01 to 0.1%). The CDR3 here is CASSHRGLSYNEQFF. The CDR3 DNA follows: TGTGCCAGCAGCCACAGGGGGCTTTCCTACAATGAGCAGTTCTTC. The chain couples TRBV7-8 to TRBJ2-1; 9 bases are a match to TRBD1. Germline CDR1 reads SGHVS; CDR2 reads FQNEAQ. Trimming removed 5 bases from V and 1 base from J; junction bases left unmatched: 3. CDR3 size: 15 residues.

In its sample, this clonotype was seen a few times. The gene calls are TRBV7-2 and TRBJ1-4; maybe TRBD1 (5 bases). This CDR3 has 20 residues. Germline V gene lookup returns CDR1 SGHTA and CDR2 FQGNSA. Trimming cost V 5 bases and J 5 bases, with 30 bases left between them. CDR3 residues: CASSLNLRRVLSAGNEKLFF. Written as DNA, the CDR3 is TGTGCCAGCAGCCTCAACCTCCGCAGGGTGCTCTCGGCCGGCAATGAAAAACTGTTTTTT. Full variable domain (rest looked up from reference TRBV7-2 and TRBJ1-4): GAGVSQSPSNKVTEKGKDVELRCDPISGHTALYWYRQSLGQGLEFLIYFQGNSAPDKSGLPSDRFSAERTGGSVSTLTIQRTQQEDSAVYLCASSLNLRRVLSAGNEKLFFGSGTQLSVL.